Included here is one T cell receptor (beta chain) sequence, with context. It has no known antigen specificity. No base quality information exists; no much larger clone differs at one position. The data were taken from a study of shared clonotypes between healthy human individuals (dated by TCRdb to between 2020 and 2021). Turning to the overall study: Three men and a couple of women, aged 18 to 49 years, made up the cohort. To estimate repertoire size and how much clonotypes are shared between individuals, the study performed deep sequencing of blood TCR repertoires from a few healthy adults. To increase sequencing depth and limit assay-specific biases, different laboratories used diverse techniques to prepare libraries and sequence TCR repertoires. Between about 0.9 and 10 billion PBMCs per donor were obtained by leukapheresis.

TCR CDR3 regions were amplified from genomic DNA by multiplex PCR using the deep immunoSEQ assay. For each cell subset, the extracted genomic DNA was distributed evenly across all wells of several immunoSEQ 96-well plates, and each plate served as one replicate. For unsorted PBMC, around 330 ng genomic DNA, equal to 32,000 or so T cell genomes, was loaded into each replicate PCR. Unsorted PBMC genomic DNA was sequenced across ten immunoSEQ deep assay plates. Purified libraries were measured with a Qubit 3.0 fluorometer, size-checked on a Bioanalyzer 2100, and measured again with the KAPA Library Quantification kit. Every immunoSEQ 96-well plate was sequenced on a separate single-read 150-cycle Illumina NextSeq 550 flow cell. The authors processed their data as follows. Because the immunoSEQ output included only junctional sequences and no quality scores, the filtering could not be the same as the filtering used for full-length reads. Sequences were annotated with PyIR, a Python wrapper for IgBLAST v1.9, using IMGT germline references to assign V/J genes and CDR3. Reads were filtered out if the reads had weak V/J assignments (E-value above 1e-6), no CDR3, stop codons, out-of-frame junctions, or ambiguous translated residues. V3J clonotypes were defined by identical inferred V gene, J gene, and CDR3 amino acid sequence. Percentage overlap between repertoires was calculated by dividing the number of shared unique clonotypes by the size of the smaller repertoire. Three approaches were used to assess repertoire richness: RTK rarefaction, the Chao1 estimator, and Recon v2.1 estimates of unobserved clonotypes. What TCRdb holds here is the immuneACCESS table cut down to in-frame rearrangements. Part of the clones is not present; checked against another copy, under half of the missing clones reflect an unresolved V gene, and the others are unexplained. D and trimming come from the DNA, and the V and J calls and clone size come from that table. The sample table holds 400,000 to 550,000 clones, of which approximately 79% were seen once. The ten largest make up about 12% of the sample.

The germline ends are 12 bases apart after V is trimmed by 5 bases and J by 10 bases. There are 12 amino acids in the CDR3, from cysteine to phenylalanine inclusive. Just the 36-base CDR3 DNA is kept, in frame starting at base 1. Sequences PRHDT (CDR1) and FYEKMQ (CDR2) are obtained from the germline V gene (reference sequence). Healthy HIV-negative adults with no recently reported acute infections or vaccinations were included as donors. Every donor was a Caucasian adult residing in Nashville, Tennessee, USA. For unsorted samples, some 90 million PBMCs were counted, and genomic DNA was extracted using the QIAamp DNA Blood Mini kit. Blood was obtained by leukapheresis, after which PBMCs were separated by Ficoll-Histopaque density gradient centrifugation and cryopreserved in liquid nitrogen vapor phase. General study outcomes and caveats: Because the study included a small number of donors, the genetic and exposure-history diversity represented was limited. Pairwise subsampling indicated that sequencing depth was expected to affect the degree of clonotype sharing among donors. Sampling was restricted to blood, and TCR repertoires in tissues likely differ from the TCR repertoires found in blood.

The chain employs TRBV13 and TRBJ2-1, with no confident D gene call. The clonotype comes from a woman in her thirties or forties in good health. Some clones in this sample may be carry-over from other donors' samples. The sequencing input was PBMCs. Here the CDR3 is given as CASSRGRVEQFF. The DNA is TGTGCCAGCAGCCGAGGTAGGGTGGAGCAGTTCTTC.